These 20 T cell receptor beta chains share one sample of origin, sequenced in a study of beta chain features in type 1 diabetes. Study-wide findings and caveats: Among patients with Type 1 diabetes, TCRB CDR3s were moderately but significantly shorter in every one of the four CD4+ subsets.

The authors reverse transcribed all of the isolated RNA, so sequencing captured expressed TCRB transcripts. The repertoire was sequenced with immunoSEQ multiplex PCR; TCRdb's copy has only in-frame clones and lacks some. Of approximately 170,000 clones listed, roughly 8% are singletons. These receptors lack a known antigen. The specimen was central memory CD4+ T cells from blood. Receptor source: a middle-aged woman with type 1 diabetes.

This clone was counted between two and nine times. The CDR3 coding sequence is TGTGCCAGCAGATTCGCCGGGACTAGCGGGAGGAGTGAGCAGTTCTTC. Translation gives CASRFAGTSGRSEQFF. The V gene is TRBV28, the J gene TRBJ2-1; 15 bases line up with TRBD2. Unmatched junction bases numbered 9, after V lost 6 bases and J lost 9 bases. Looked up from germline, CDR1 is MDHEN and CDR2 is SYDVKM. The CDR3 loop spans 16 amino acids.

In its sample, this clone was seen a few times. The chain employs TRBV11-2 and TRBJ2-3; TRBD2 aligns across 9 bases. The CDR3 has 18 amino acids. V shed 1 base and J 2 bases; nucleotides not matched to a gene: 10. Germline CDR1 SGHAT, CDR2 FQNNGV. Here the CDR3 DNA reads TGTGCCAGCAGCTTAGGGCGGGGTAGCGGGGGATTCACAGATACGCAGTATTTT. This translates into CASSLGRGSGGFTDTQYF.

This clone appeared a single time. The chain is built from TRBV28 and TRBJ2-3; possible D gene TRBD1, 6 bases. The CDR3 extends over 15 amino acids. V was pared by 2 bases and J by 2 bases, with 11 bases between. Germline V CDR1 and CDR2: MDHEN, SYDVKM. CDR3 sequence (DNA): TGTGCCAGCAGTTTAGCAGGGGTGACCACAGATACGCAGTATTTT. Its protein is CASSLAGVTTDTQYF.

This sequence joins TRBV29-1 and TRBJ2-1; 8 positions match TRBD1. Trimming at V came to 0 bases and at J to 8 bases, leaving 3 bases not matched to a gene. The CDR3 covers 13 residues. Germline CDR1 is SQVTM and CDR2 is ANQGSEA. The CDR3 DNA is TGCAGCGTTGAAGACATGACAGGGGATGAGCAGTTCTTC. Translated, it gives CSVEDMTGDEQFF.

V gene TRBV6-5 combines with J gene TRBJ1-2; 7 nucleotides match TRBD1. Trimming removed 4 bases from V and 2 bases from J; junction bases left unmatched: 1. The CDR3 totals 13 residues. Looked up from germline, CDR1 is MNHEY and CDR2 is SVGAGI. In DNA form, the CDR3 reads TGTGCCAGCAGTTTAGGGGGCAACTATGGCTACACCTTC. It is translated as CASSLGGNYGYTF.

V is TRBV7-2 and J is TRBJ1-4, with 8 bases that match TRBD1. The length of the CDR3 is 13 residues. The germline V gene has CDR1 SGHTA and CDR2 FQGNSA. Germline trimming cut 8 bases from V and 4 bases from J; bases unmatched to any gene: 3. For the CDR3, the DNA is TGTGCCAGCCGAGGACAGGGTAATGAAAAACTGTTTTTT. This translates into CASRGQGNEKLFF.

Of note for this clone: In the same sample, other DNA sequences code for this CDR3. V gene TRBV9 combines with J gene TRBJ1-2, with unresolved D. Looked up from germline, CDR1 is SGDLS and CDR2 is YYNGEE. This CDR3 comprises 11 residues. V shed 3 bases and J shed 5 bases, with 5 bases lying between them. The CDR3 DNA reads TGTGCCAGCAGCGCCTTATATGGCTACACCTTC. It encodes CASSALYGYTF.

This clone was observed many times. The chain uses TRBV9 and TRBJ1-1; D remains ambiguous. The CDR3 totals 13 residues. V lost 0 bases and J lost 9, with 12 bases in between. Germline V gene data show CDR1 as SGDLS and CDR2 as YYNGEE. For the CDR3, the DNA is TGTGCCAGCAGCGTAGAGGTGGGCTTGAAAGCTTTCTTT. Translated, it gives CASSVEVGLKAFF.

CDR3 region: CASTPGLAKNIQYF. CDR3 bases: TGTGCCAGCACCCCGGGTCTAGCCAAAAACATTCAGTACTTC. V usage is TRBV7-9 and J usage is TRBJ2-4; no definite D call. Trimming cost V 7 bases and J 0 bases, with 10 bases left between them. The germline V gene has CDR1 SEHNR and CDR2 FQNEAQ (reference sequence). The CDR3 has 14 residues.

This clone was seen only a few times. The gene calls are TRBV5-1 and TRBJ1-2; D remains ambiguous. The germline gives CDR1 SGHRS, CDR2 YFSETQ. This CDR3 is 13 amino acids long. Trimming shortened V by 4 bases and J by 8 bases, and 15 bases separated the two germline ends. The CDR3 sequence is CASSQRRDFGYTF. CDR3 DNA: TGCGCCAGCAGCCAACGGAGGGATTTCGGCTACACCTTC.

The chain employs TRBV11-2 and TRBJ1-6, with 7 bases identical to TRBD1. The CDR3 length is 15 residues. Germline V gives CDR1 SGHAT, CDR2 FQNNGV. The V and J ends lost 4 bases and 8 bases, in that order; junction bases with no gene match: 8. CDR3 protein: CASSWVGTEDSPLHF. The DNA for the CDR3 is TGTGCCAGCAGCTGGGTAGGGACAGAAGATTCACCCCTCCACTTT.

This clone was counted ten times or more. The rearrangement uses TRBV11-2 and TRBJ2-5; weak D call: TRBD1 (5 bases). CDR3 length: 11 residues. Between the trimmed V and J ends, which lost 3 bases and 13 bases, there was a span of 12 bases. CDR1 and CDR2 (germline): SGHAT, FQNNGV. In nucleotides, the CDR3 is TGTGCCAGCAGCTTGCAGGGCCCCGGGTACTTC. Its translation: CASSLQGPGYF.

This CDR3 is CASSQEARQSPYNSPLHF. The CDR3 bases are TGTGCCAGCAGCCAAGAAGCCCGACAGTCGCCTTATAATTCACCCCTCCACTTT. This chain joins TRBV4-2 and TRBJ1-6, with D possibly being TRBD1 (5 bases). This CDR3 region has 18 residues. With 0 bases removed from V and 4 bases from J, the gap between germline ends came to 16 bases. Germline CDR1 LGHNA, CDR2 YNFKEQ.

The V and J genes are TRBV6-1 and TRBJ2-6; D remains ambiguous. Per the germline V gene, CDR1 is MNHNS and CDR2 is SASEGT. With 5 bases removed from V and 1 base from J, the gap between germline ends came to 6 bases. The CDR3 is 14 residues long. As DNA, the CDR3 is TGTGCCAGCAGTCGCGTATCTGGGGCCAACGTCCTGACTTTC. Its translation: CASSRVSGANVLTF.

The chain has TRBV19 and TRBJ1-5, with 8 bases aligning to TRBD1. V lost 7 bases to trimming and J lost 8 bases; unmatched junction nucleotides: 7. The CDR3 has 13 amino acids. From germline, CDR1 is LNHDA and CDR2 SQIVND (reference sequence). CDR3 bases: TGTGCCAGTAAGACAGGGGATGGTGAGCCCCAGCATTTT. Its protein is CASKTGDGEPQHF. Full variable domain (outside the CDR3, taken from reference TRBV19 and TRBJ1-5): DGGITQSPKYLFRKEGQNVTLSCEQNLNHDAMYWYRQDPGQGLRLIYYSQIVNDFQKGDIAEGYSVSREKKESFPLTVTSAQKNPTAFYLCASKTGDGEPQHFGDGTRLSIL.

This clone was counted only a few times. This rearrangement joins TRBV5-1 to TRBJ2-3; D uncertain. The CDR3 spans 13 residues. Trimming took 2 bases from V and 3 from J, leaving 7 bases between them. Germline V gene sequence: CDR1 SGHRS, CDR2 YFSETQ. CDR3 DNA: TGCGCCAGCAGCTTCCGACAAACAGATACGCAGTATTTT. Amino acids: CASSFRQTDTQYF.

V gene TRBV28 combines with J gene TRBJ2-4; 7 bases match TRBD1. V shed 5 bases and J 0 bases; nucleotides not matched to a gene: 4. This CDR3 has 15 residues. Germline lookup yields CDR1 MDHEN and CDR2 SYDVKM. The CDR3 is CASSDRDLAKNIQYF. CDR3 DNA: TGTGCCAGCAGTGACAGGGACCTAGCCAAAAACATTCAGTACTTC.

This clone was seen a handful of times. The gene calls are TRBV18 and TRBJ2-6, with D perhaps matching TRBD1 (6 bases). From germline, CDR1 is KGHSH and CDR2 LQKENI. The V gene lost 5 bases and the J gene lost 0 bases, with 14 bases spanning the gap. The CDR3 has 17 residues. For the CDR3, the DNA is TGTGCCAGCTCAACGGACAGCCCAAACTCTGGGGCCAACGTCCTGACTTTC. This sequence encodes CASSTDSPNSGANVLTF.

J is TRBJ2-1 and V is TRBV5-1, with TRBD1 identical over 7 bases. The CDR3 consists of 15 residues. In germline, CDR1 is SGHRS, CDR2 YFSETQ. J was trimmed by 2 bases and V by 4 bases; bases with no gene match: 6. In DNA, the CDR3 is TGCGCCAGCAGCCGACAGGGAGAAGCCTACAATGAGCAGTTCTTC. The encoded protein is CASSRQGEAYNEQFF. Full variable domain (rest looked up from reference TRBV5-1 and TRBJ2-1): KAGVTQTPRYLIKTRGQQVTLSCSPISGHRSVSWYQQTPGQGLQFLFEYFSETQRNKGNFPGRFSGRQFSNSRSEMNVSTLELGDSALYLCASSRQGEAYNEQFFGPGTRLTVL.

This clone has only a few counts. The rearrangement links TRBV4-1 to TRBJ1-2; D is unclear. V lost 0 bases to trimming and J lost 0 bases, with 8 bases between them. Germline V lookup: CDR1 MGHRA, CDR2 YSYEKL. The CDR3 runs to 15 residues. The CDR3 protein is CASSQDWLANYGYTF. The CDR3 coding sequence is TGCGCCAGCAGCCAAGATTGGCTCGCTAACTATGGCTACACCTTC.